The clone carrying this T cell receptor beta chain was counted a few times. The antigen remains unidentified. Primers for the PCR totalled 60 Vbeta and 13 Jbeta. Clones were read by immunoSEQ multiplex PCR, and TCRdb kept only the in-frame ones, dropping some. The sample shows 130,000 or so clones, roughly 80% of them seen only once. These data originate in a study of cytomegalovirus exposure and HLA in healthy donors. Broader study findings: The majority of CMV-associated TCR beta chains were reported as apparently HLA-restricted in a later analysis. Some V segments, including TRBV6-2 and TRBV6-3, were excluded as indistinguishable.

The germline CDR1 and CDR2 sequences are SGHDT and YYEEEE. This CDR3 has 13 amino acids. J lost 5 bases, V lost 2 bases, and 1 base had no gene match. The TCR sequence derives from a male donor in good health and CMV-seronegative. Material: PBMCs. The genes are TRBV5-6 and TRBJ2-7, with 10 nucleotides matching TRBD2. CDR3 bases: TGTGCCAGCAGCTTACTAGCGGGGCACGAGCAGTACTTC. It yields the protein CASSLLAGHEQYF.